This T cell receptor (beta chain) was captured by sequencing in a study of CD8+ T cells in alopecia areata. Overall study: Treated individuals took tofacitinib by mouth, 5 to 10 mg twice daily.

The study, taken as a whole, reports: In scalp samples, resident alphabeta T cells of normal skin are also sequenced.

The CDR3 has 15 amino acids. Germline V gene lookup returns CDR1 MNHEY and CDR2 SVGAGI. The germline V and J ends were trimmed by 0 bases and 3 bases, with 11 bases remaining between them. Stated treatment: oral pan-JAK inhibitor, 5-10 mg twice daily. From alopecia areata patients, lesional scalp punch biopsies and peripheral blood were collected. Sorting of PBMCs yielded the CD4+ and CD8+ T cells. On this clone itself: What it binds is unknown.

cDNA serving as the sequencing template came from extracted, reverse transcribed RNA. TCRdb's copy holds only in-frame clones and misses some; the assay was immunoSEQ multiplex PCR. The sample includes approximately 180,000 clones, 53% of them seen just once. This sequence originates from a human donor with alopecia areata. Sequences were derived from CD8+ T cells sorted from blood, sampled at week 24, from a patient treated with tofacitinib. The chain uses TRBV6-5 and TRBJ1-2; maybe TRBD1 (5 bases). CDR3 DNA sequence: TGTGCCAGCAGTTACTCACCAGGAGGGGACTATGGCTACACCTTC. It specifies CASSYSPGGDYGYTF.